One sample yielded the 30 T cell receptor delta chains listed below, sequenced in a study of γδ T cells in repeated Plasmodium falciparum infection (dated by TCRdb to the early 2020s). The method behind the library was multiplex PCR. Instrument on record: Illumina MiSeq. Clones were re-identified by TCRdb from the public reads with CATT, and rows with the same DNA were merged. For this sample there are some 50,000 delta-chain clones; 1.6% appear just once. Of the sample, approximately 8.6% is held by the ten largest clones. For bulk TCR repertoire analysis, Vgamma9/Vdelta2+ and Vdelta2-negative gammadelta T cell populations were flow-sorted out of peripheral blood mononuclear cells. Sequencing was performed on gamma-delta T cells from blood. The receptor set was obtained from a pool of human donors (malaria-infected and uninfected, not separated).

This clone occurred many times. The TCRdb record carries a much larger clone's protein, which differs from this DNA's translation at residue 10; a read error is the likely cause, and the protein listed here is the DNA translation. The rearrangement links TRDV2 to TRDJ1; 9 bases fit TRDD3. TCRdb gives no J gene; it was assigned here by matching the DNA to germline. Germline CDR1 is GEAIGNYY and CDR2 is EKD. The CDR3 is made up of 15 amino acids. V lost 5 bases to trimming and J lost 4 bases; unmatched junction nucleotides: 10. CDR3 coding DNA: TGTGCCTGTGCCCACCTACTGGGGGACATCGATAAACTCATCTTT. Translation gives CACAHLLGDIDKLIF.

This clone was seen only a few times. TCRdb shows a much larger clone's protein in place of this DNA's translation, and the two differ at residue 10, likely through a read error; the protein shown is translated from the DNA. The gene calls are TRDV2 and TRDJ1, with 8 bases aligning to TRDD3. Because TCRdb records no J gene, it was assigned here through a match of the DNA to germline. Germline-derived CDR1 and CDR2 are GEAIGNYY and EKD. V lost 0 bases and J lost 0; bases outside the gene matches: 14. CDR3 length: 19 amino acids. The CDR3 is CACDTGPGGHPPYTDKLIF. DNA of the CDR3: TGTGCCTGTGACACCGGCCCTGGGGGACACCCTCCGTACACCGATAAACTCATCTTT.

This clone turned up a few times. Translating this DNA gives a protein that differs at residue 10 from the TCRdb one, which belongs to a much larger clone; a read error is likely, and the protein shown is this translation. The chain employs TRDV3 and TRDJ1; D ambiguous. Trimming stripped 2 bases from V and 0 bases from J, with 25 bases between. Germline CDR1 and CDR2: TVYSNPD and GDNSRS (reference sequence). The CDR3 is 18 residues long. The CDR3 nucleotides read TGTGCCTTTGGAAGGGAGGGCTCTCCCGAACTGTACACCGATAAACTCATCTTT. This translates into CAFGREGSPELYTDKLIF.

This clone showed up just a few times. TCRdb's entry gives the protein of a much larger clone, which mismatches this DNA's translation at residue 13, likely from a read error; the protein reported here is translated from the DNA. This chain uses TRDV2 with TRDJ1; D gene ambiguous. The J gene, missing from TCRdb, was assigned here through DNA to germline matching. CDR3 length equals 16 residues. The germline gives CDR1 GEAIGNYY, CDR2 EKD. The CDR3 nucleotides read TGTGCCTGTGACACCTTGGTGGGTGACTACACCGATAGACTCATCTTT. It is translated as CACDTLVGDYTDRLIF.

As to this clone: A read error likely explains why the TCRdb protein, taken from a much larger clone, differs from this DNA's translation at residue 5; the protein shown is translated from the DNA. The V gene is TRDV2, the J gene TRDJ1; TRDD3 matches at 10 bases. The CDR3 totals 18 residues. The ends lost 3 bases at V and 0 bases at J; junction bases unmatched: 12. In germline, CDR1 is GEAIGNYY, CDR2 EKD. The CDR3 protein is CACDALTGGLSYTDKLIF. CDR3 in DNA: TGTGCCTGTGACGCCCTAACTGGGGGATTGTCCTACACCGATAAACTCATCTTT.

The table lists this clone with a few counts. A far larger clone is just one base off, so this is likely a read error. Other DNA sequences of this sample code for an identical CDR3. The J gene is TRDJ1, the V gene TRDV1; D is possibly TRDD3 (6 bases). The CDR3 sequence is 15 residues long. Germline V gives CDR1 TSWWSYY, CDR2 QGS. Written as DNA, the CDR3 is TGTGCCCCCGGCCCTTGGGGATTTTACACCGATAAACTCATCTTT. This gives the protein CAPGPWGFYTDKLIF.

Details on this clone: TCRdb lists the protein of a much larger clone for this DNA, which differs at residue 12, so this is likely a read error; the protein given here is translated from the DNA itself. This rearrangement joins TRDV2 to TRDJ1; 10 bases line up with TRDD3. Germline matching of the DNA provided the J gene here, since TCRdb leaves it blank. CDR1 GEAIGNYY and CDR2 EKD come from the germline V gene. J lost 3 bases, V lost 9 bases, and 18 bases had no gene match. The CDR3 runs to 17 residues. The CDR3 loop reads CAITPSYWGIYADKLIF. The DNA for the CDR3 is TGTGCCATAACCCCTTCGTACTGGGGGATCTACGCCGATAAACTCATCTTT.

This clone was recorded a few times. Only one base separates this from a far larger clonotype, so it likely reflects a read error. Different DNA sequences within this sample yield the same CDR3. This sequence joins TRDV1 and TRDJ1, with 7 bases fitting TRDD3. TCRdb offers no J gene call, so here the DNA was matched to germline to obtain one. The CDR3 contains 20 residues. The V gene's germline CDR1 is TSWWSYY and CDR2 QGS. J was trimmed by 1 base and V by 1 base; bases with no gene match: 18. CDR3 residues: CALGEPALAGGYEATDKLIF. CDR3 DNA: TGTGCTCTTGGGGAACCCGCTCTAGCTGGGGGGTACGAGGCCACCGATAAACTCATCTTT.

This clone was counted a few times. The TCRdb protein, from a much larger clone, departs from this DNA's translation at residue 12, likely by read error; the protein shown derives from the DNA. V is TRDV1 and J is TRDJ1; 7 bases line up with TRDD3. This CDR3 has 20 residues. Germline loops: CDR1 TSWWSYY, CDR2 QGS. The ends lost 8 bases at V and 0 bases at J; junction bases unmatched: 24. The CDR3 sequence: CALSPLSWGSPSWYTDKLIF. CDR3 nucleotides: TGTGCTCTTAGCCCCTTGTCCTGGGGGTCCCCCAGTTGGTACACCGATAAACTCATCTTT.

This clone was seen only a few times. This likely came from a read error, as a far larger clone is one base away. Other nucleotide sequences in the sample specify the same CDR3. This sequence joins TRDV1 and TRDJ1; 12 bases agree with TRDD3. TCRdb leaves out the J gene; it was filled in here by matching the DNA to germline. The CDR3 covers 19 residues. J gave up 0 bases and V 3 bases, and 11 bases lay outside the gene matches. Looked up from germline, CDR1 is TSWWSYY and CDR2 is QGS. Written as DNA, the CDR3 is TGTGCTCTTGGGGACCGCGACTGGGGGATACCCAGGAACACCGATAAACTCATCTTT. Residues: CALGDRDWGIPRNTDKLIF.

As for this clone: This probably arose from a read error, given a far larger clone one base away. The J gene is TRDJ1, the V gene TRDV1; weak D call: TRDD3 (5 bases). The J gene, left out of TCRdb, was set here by checking the DNA against germline. The CDR3 spans 17 residues. Germline V gene lookup returns CDR1 TSWWSYY and CDR2 QGS. CDR3 coding DNA: TGTGCCCTTGGGGACCAACTGGCTGGGTACGACACCGATAAACTCATCTTT. Protein product: CALGDQLAGYDTDKLIF.

Only a few counts were recorded for this clone. TCRdb records a much larger clone's protein for this DNA, with a difference at residue 15 that likely arises from a read error; the protein given is the translation of the DNA. This chain joins TRDV2 and TRDJ1, with 12 bases identical to TRDD3. Trimming at V came to 0 bases and at J to 2 bases, leaving 18 bases not matched to a gene. From germline, CDR1 is GEAIGNYY and CDR2 EKD. The CDR3 is made up of 21 amino acids. The CDR3 coding sequence is TGTGCCTGTGACACCGTAACCCTCTGGGGGATACGCGAAACCCATACCGATAAACTCATCTTT. Translated, it gives CACDTVTLWGIRETHTDKLIF.

Ten or more counts support this clone. V and J are TRDV2 and TRDJ1, with 13 bases lining up with TRDD3. TCRdb offers no J gene call, so here the DNA was matched to germline to obtain one. There are 20 residues in the CDR3. V trimming: 0 bases; J trimming: 2 bases; junction bases outside the gene matches: 14. Germline loops: CDR1 GEAIGNYY, CDR2 EKD. The CDR3 sequence: CACDTLVLGDTDSHTDKLIF. Written as DNA, the CDR3 is TGTGCCTGTGACACCCTTGTACTGGGGGATACGGATAGTCATACCGATAAACTCATCTTT.

This clone was seen a handful of times. TCRdb's listed protein matches a much larger clone and diverges from this DNA's translation at residue 17, likely through a read error; the protein shown comes from the DNA. No J gene was assigned, while the V gene was called as TRDV1; TRDD3 was called by the table and not checked on the DNA. Germline CDR1 TSWWSYY, CDR2 QGS. The CDR3 totals 19 residues. CDR3 amino acids: CALGGGVLRIRSYTDKPIF. DNA for the CDR3: TGTGCTCTTGGGGGGGGCGTCCTCAGGATACGCTCGTACACCGATAAACCCATCTTT.

In regard to this clone: The protein recorded in TCRdb matches a much larger clone and deviates from this DNA's translation at residue 16, suggesting a read error; the protein here is obtained by translating the DNA. The V gene call is TRDV2, and the J gene call is absent; the table's D gene call, TRDD3, was not cross checked with the DNA. Germline V gene data show CDR1 as GEAIGNYY and CDR2 as EKD. The CDR3 consists of 17 residues. The CDR3 DNA follows: TGTGCCTGTGACACCGTCCCTACTGGGGGATACACCGATAAACTCACCTTT. Translated, it gives CACDTVPTGGYTDKLTF.

The table lists this clone with a few counts. A far larger clone is off by one base, so a read error is likely. This sample also contains other DNA sequences that code for the same CDR3. CDR3 bases: TGTGCCTGCGACACGGGATCCTACACTGGGCTACTTTACACCGATAAACTCATCTTT. Translating it yields CACDTGSYTGLLYTDKLIF. The rearrangement joins TRDV2 to TRDJ1; the D call may be TRDD2 or TRDD3 (6 bases each). TCRdb does not report a J gene; here it was assigned by matching the DNA to germline references. The CDR3 is 19 amino acids. Germline V CDR1 and CDR2: GEAIGNYY, EKD.

This clone occurred a few times. TCRdb has a much larger clone's protein, which differs at residue 12 from the translation of this DNA, likely because of a read error; what is shown is the protein translated from the DNA. The V gene is TRDV1, the J gene TRDJ1; 7 bases align to TRDD3. Germline V gene lookup returns CDR1 TSWWSYY and CDR2 QGS. CDR3 length equals 16 residues. V was pared by 6 bases and J by 8 bases, with 18 bases of the junction left unmatched. The CDR3: CALGDNHPGDGEKLIF. The CDR3 nucleotides read TGTGCTCTTGGTGATAATCACCCGGGGGATGGCGAAAAACTCATCTTT.

This clone was recorded a few times. This DNA's translation differs at residue 4 from TCRdb's protein, which comes from a much larger clone; a read error is likely, and the protein shown is translated from the DNA. The genes are TRDV1 and TRDJ1; no definite D call. TCRdb records no J gene; here it was assigned by comparing the DNA to germline. Trimming removed 6 bases from V and 4 bases from J, with 6 bases in between. CDR1 is TSWWSYY and CDR2 is QGS in the germline V gene. The CDR3 is 11 amino acids. DNA for the CDR3: TGTGCTCTTGGCATTTTCGATAAACTCATCTTT. Encoded protein: CALGIFDKLIF.

Turning to this clone: The protein in TCRdb stems from a much larger clone and differs at residue 14 from this DNA's translation, likely a read error; here the protein is translated from the DNA. V gene TRDV1 combines with J gene TRDJ1; 11 nucleotides line up with TRDD3. Here the J gene came from matching the DNA to germline, since TCRdb omits it. The CDR3 sequence is 19 residues long. The V gene end was trimmed by 3 bases and the J gene end by 2 bases; junction bases not matched to a gene: 14. Germline-derived CDR1 and CDR2 are TSWWSYY and QGS. As DNA, the CDR3 is TGTGCTCTTGGGGAGTTTCCTACCCCTGGGGGATACATGACCGATAAACTCATCTTT. It yields the protein CALGEFPTPGGYMTDKLIF.

This clone was recorded a few times. A far larger clone is one nucleotide away, so this likely arose from a read error. Other DNA sequences from this sample encode an identical CDR3 as well. The rearrangement links TRDV1 to TRDJ1; 13 bases are shared with TRDD3. TCRdb records no J gene; here it was assigned by comparing the DNA to germline. In germline, CDR1 is TSWWSYY, CDR2 QGS. The length of the CDR3 is 23 residues. CDR3 in DNA: TGTGCCCTTGGGGCTCGATTCCCAAAATTATACTGGGGGATACGCACCGAAACCGATAAACTCATCTTT. Translation gives CALGARFPKLYWGIRTETDKLIF.

On this clone itself: With only one base between it and a far larger clone, this is likely a read error. This CDR3 is also generated by other DNA sequences in the sample. The V gene reported is TRDV1; the J gene is uncalled; the D call of TRDD3 is as the table states it, not checked on the DNA. CDR1 is TSWWSYY, CDR2 QGS, per germline. The CDR3 is 17 amino acids. The CDR3 region is CALGERKGAQYTDKLIF. The CDR3 DNA is TGTGCTCTTGGGGAACGCAAGGGAGCCCAGTACACCGATAAACTCATCTTC.

This clone came up many times. TCRdb assigns this DNA the protein of a much larger clone, which departs from its translation at residue 10; this likely reflects a read error, and the protein shown comes from translating the DNA. This chain connects TRDV1 to TRDJ1; no clear D. CDR3 size: 17 residues. The ends were cut back, 0 bases at V and 0 bases at J, with 14 bases in the middle. CDR1 and CDR2 (germline): TSWWSYY, QGS. The CDR3 DNA reads as TGTGCTCTTGGGGAACTAGCGCCACTAGGAGACACCGATAAACTCATCTTT. Protein sequence: CALGELAPLGDTDKLIF.

This clone was found a few times. The protein that TCRdb holds for this DNA derives from a much larger clone and differs from the translated DNA at residue 6, which likely indicates a read error; the protein shown here is translated from the DNA. This chain uses TRDV1 with TRDJ1; perhaps TRDD3 as D (5 bases). Looked up from germline, CDR1 is TSWWSYY and CDR2 is QGS. The CDR3 length is 16 residues. V was pared by 5 bases and J by 0 bases, with 16 bases between. CDR3 protein: CALGTLGLRNTDKLIF. CDR3 sequence (DNA): TGTGCTCTTGGGACCCTGGGACTCCGAAACACCGATAAACTCATCTTT.

This clone was observed at least ten times. Given a far larger clone just one base away, this is likely a sequencing read error. Other nucleotide sequences from this sample produce the same CDR3. V is TRDV1 and J is TRDJ1; D might be TRDD3 (5 bases). The CDR3 spans 20 residues. Trimming took 3 bases from V and 1 from J, leaving 27 bases between them. The germline V gene has CDR1 TSWWSYY and CDR2 QGS. The CDR3 sequence: CALGENSGPSSGVLTDKLIF. As DNA, the CDR3 is TGTGCTCTTGGGGAGAACAGCGGGCCATCCTCGGGGGTCCTCACCGATAAACTCATCTTT.

Details on this clone: The mismatch at residue 17 between this DNA's translation and the TCRdb protein of a much larger clone likely reflects a read error; the protein shown is translated from the DNA. V usage is TRDV1 and J usage is TRDJ1, with 9 positions matching TRDD2. No J gene is reported in TCRdb; it was inferred here by comparing the DNA with germline. The CDR3 runs to 21 residues. J was trimmed by 7 bases and V by 2 bases; bases with no gene match: 26. Germline V gene lookup returns CDR1 TSWWSYY and CDR2 QGS. The CDR3 nucleotides are TGTGCTCTTGGGGAAGGGATCACCTTCCTACGACGCCACTGGGCATCCGGTAAACTCATCTTT. As protein: CALGEGITFLRRHWASGKLIF.

A note on this clone: The protein given by TCRdb reflects a much larger clone and differs at residue 6 from this DNA's translation, likely from a read error; the protein shown is the DNA's translation. The gene calls are TRDV1 and TRDJ1; TRDD3 matches at 13 bases. The J gene comes from matching the DNA to germline here; TCRdb lacks it. Germline V gene lookup returns CDR1 TSWWSYY and CDR2 QGS. The CDR3 consists of 21 residues. The CDR3 DNA sequence: TGTGCTCTTGGGGAACGGAACTGGGGGATACGTCGGCCACCGTACACCGATGAACTCATCTTT. Translation: CALGERNWGIRRPPYTDELIF.

As regards this clone: The protein that TCRdb holds for this DNA derives from a much larger clone and differs from the translated DNA at residue 6, which likely indicates a read error; the protein shown here is translated from the DNA. V gene TRDV1 combines with J gene TRDJ1, with 7 nucleotides matching TRDD3. In the absence of a J gene in TCRdb, the DNA was matched to germline to assign it here. Germline CDR1 reads TSWWSYY; CDR2 reads QGS. The ends lost 9 bases at V and 0 bases at J; junction bases unmatched: 19. This CDR3 has 18 amino acids. CDR3 DNA: TGTGCTCTGACACAAGGGGGAAGACTGGGGCCGTACACCGATAAACTCATCTTT. Translated: CALTQGGRLGPYTDKLIF.

The table lists this clone with a count of one. The chain joins TRDV1 to TRDJ1, with TRDD3 matching 11 bases. Since TCRdb gives no J gene, matching the DNA to germline was used here to assign it. The CDR3 runs to 25 residues. Trimming at V came to 4 bases and at J to 2 bases, leaving 33 bases not matched to a gene. CDR1 is TSWWSYY and CDR2 is QGS in the germline V gene. DNA of the CDR3: TGTGCTCTTGGGGTCATACGTCCCGGCTGGGGCTTGGGGGATACGGCCACATCGCAGACCGATAAACTCATCTTT. Its protein product is CALGVIRPGWGLGDTATSQTDKLIF.

This clone was detected only a few times. For this DNA, TCRdb reports the protein of a much larger clone, which diverges at residue 7, most likely from a read error; the protein presented here is translated directly from the DNA. The chain carries TRDV1 and TRDJ1, with 7 nucleotides matching TRDD2. The J gene was not available in TCRdb and was assigned here by matching the DNA to germline segments. The V gene's germline CDR1 is TSWWSYY and CDR2 QGS. The CDR3 is made up of 19 amino acids. V dropped 5 bases and J dropped 0; count of bases not matched to a gene: 18. The CDR3 nucleotides are TGTGCTCTTGGGACCTCTGTTCCTACAGTGTGGGAGTACACCGATAAACTCATCTTT. Translation gives CALGTSVPTVWEYTDKLIF.

At least ten counts were recorded for this clone. A read error likely explains this, since a far larger clone differs by one base. Other DNA sequences in the same sample also yield this CDR3. The chain has TRDV1 and TRDJ1; 7 bases align to TRDD3. After removal of 4 bases from V and 0 bases from J, the junction contained 11 bases not matched to a gene. The CDR3 sequence is 17 residues long. Germline values: CDR1 TSWWSYY, CDR2 QGS. The CDR3: CALGGIGGDLYTDKLIF. In DNA form, the CDR3 reads TGTGCTCTTGGGGGAATAGGGGGGGATCTATACACCGATAAACTCATCTTT.